The entry below describes one TCR beta chain. Its target is unknown. The V end lost 0 bases, the J end lost 2 bases, and 7 bases lay between the germline ends. Germline V gives CDR1 LGHNA, CDR2 YNFKEQ. The CDR3 sequence is 14 residues long. This sample was taken from a study of spatial heterogeneity in lung cancer. Study findings and constraints: Tumor mutation count correlated with how many alpha and beta TCRs expanded intratumorally. Beta chains had approximately 12% coverage of tumor T cells, and alpha chains had around 7.4%.

Specified time point: sample taken at primary tumor resection. The donor population consisted of 72 patients with untreated, early-stage non-small cell lung cancer. Material for sequencing was whole RNA from tumor, nontumor lung or frozen PBMC, left unsorted. TCRdb passed the 5' RACE reads through MiXCR, listing each CDR3 protein once. The sample lists 3,000 to 4,500 distinct CDR3 sequences, over 4% seen once, with about 15% in the top ten. The chain uses TRBV4-2 and TRBJ2-5; D is ambiguous. This sequence was found in a female donor with early-stage non-small cell lung cancer. The source was lung tumor tissue, collected at surgery. The CDR3 is CASSQDQRQETQYF. In DNA, the CDR3 is TGTGCCAGCAGCCAAGATCAGAGACAAGAGACCCAGTACTTC.